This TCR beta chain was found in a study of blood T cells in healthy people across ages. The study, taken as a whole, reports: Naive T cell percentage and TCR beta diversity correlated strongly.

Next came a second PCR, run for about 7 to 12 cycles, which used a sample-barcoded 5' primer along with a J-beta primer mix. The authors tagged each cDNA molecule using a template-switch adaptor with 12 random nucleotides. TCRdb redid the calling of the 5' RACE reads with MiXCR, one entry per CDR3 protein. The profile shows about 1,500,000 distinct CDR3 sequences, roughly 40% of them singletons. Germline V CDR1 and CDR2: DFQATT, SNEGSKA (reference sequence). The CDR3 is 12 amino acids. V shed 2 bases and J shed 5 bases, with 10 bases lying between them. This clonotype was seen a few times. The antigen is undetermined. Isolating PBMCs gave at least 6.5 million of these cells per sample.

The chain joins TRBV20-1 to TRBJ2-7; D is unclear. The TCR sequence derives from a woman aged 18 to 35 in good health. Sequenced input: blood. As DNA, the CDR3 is TGCAGTGCTAGATCCCTATCAAACGAGCAGTACTTC. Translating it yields CSARSLSNEQYF.